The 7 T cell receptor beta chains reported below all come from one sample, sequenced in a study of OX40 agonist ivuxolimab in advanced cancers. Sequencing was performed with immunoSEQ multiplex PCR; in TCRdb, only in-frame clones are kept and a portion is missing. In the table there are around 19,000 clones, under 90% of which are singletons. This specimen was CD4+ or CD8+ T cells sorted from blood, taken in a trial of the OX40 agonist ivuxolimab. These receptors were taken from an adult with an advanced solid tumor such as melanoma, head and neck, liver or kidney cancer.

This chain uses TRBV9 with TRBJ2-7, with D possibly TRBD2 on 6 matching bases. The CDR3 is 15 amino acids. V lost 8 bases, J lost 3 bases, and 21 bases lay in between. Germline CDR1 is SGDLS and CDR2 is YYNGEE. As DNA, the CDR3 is TGTGCCAGAAGGGGCGGGGCGTGGGTATTCTACGAGCAGTACTTC. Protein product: CARRGGAWVFYEQYF.

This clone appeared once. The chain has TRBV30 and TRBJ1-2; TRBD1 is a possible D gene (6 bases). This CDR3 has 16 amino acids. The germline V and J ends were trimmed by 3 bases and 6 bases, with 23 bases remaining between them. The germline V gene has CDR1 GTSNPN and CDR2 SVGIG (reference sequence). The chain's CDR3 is CAWRIRATGGQHGYTF. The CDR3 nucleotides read TGTGCCTGGAGGATAAGGGCGACAGGAGGCCAACATGGCTACACCTTC.

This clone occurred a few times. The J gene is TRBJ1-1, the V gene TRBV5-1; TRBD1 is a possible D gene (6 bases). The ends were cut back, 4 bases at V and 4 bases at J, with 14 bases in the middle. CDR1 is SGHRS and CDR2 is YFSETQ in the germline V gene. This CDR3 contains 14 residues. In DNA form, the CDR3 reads TGCGCCAGCAGCCCAATGCCAGGGGCCACTGAAGCTTTCTTT. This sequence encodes CASSPMPGATEAFF.

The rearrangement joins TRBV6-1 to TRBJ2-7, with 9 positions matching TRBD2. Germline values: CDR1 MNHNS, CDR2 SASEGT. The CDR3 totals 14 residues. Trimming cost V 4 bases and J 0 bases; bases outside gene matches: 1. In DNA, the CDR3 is TGTGCCAGCAGTGCGGGACTAGCCTCCTACGAGCAGTACTTC. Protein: CASSAGLASYEQYF.

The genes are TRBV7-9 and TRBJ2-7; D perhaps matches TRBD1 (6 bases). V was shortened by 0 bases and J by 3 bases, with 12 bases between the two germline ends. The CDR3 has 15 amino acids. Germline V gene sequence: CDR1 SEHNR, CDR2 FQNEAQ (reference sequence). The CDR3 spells CASSLAGQGYYEQYF. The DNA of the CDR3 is TGTGCCAGCAGCTTAGCGGGACAAGGATACTACGAGCAGTACTTC. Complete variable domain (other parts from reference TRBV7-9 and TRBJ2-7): DTGVSQNPRHKITKRGQNVTFRCDPISEHNRLYWYRQTLGQGPEFLTYFQNEAQLEKSRLLSDRFSAERPKGSFSTLEIQRTEQGDSAMYLCASSLAGQGYYEQYFGPGTRLTVT.

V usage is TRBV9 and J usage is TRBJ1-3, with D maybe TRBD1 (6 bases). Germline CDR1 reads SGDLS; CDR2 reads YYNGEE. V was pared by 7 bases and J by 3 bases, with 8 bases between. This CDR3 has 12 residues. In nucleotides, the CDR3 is TGTGCCAGCCAGGGGTTTGGAAACACCATATATTTT. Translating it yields CASQGFGNTIYF.

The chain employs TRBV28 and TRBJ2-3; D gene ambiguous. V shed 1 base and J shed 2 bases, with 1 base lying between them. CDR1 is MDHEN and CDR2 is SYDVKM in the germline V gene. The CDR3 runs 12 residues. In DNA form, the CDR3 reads TGTGCCAGCAGTTTATCCACAGATACGCAGTATTTT. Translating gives CASSLSTDTQYF. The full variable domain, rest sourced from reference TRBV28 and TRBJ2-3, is DVKVTQSSRYLVKRTGEKVFLECVQDMDHENMFWYRQDPGLGLRLIYFSYDVKMKEKGDIPEGYSVSREKKERFSLILESASTNQTSMYLCASSLSTDTQYFGPGTRLTVL.